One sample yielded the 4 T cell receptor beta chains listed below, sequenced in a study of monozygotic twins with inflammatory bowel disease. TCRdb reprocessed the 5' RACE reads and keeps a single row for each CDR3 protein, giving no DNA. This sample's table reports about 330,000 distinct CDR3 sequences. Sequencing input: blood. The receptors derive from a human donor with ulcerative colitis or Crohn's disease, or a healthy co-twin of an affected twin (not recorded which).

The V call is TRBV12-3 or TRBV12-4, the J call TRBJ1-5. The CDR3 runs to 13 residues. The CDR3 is CASSLVQGQPQHF.

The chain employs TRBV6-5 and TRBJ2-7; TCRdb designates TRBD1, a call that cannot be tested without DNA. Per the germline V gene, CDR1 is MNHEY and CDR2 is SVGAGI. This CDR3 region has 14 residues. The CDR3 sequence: CASSYGTDIYEQYF.

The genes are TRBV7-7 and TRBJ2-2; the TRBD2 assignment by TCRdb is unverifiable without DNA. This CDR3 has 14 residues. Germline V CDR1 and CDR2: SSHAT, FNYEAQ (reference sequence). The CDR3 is CASSPGGEAGELFF.

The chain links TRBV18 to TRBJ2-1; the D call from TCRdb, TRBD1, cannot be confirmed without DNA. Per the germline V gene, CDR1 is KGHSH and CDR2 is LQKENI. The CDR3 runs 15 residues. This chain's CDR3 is CASSLLTGVYNEQFF.